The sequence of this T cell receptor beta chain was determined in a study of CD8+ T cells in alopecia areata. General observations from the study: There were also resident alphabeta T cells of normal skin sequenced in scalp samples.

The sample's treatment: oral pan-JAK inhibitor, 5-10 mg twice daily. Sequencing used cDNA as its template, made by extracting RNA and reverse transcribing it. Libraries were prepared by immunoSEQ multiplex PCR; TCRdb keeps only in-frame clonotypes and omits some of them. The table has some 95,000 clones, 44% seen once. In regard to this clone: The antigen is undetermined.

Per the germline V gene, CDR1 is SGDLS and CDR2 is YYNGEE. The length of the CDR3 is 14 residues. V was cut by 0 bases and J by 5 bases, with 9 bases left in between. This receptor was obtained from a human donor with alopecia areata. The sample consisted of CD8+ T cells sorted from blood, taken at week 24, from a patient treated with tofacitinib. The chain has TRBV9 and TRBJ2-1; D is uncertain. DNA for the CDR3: TGTGCCAGCAGCGTAGTTGACCAGGACAATGAGCAGTTCTTC. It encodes CASSVVDQDNEQFF.